This TCR beta chain appears in the sequencing data of a study of spatial heterogeneity in lung cancer. For the study at large: Alpha-chain sequences were consistently detected in smaller numbers than beta-chain sequences. On average, each unique TCR and UMI combination appeared more than ten times in raw reads.

This clonotype has just a few counts. Unique molecular identifiers tagged every individual TCR cDNA molecule. From the 5' RACE reads, TCRdb called clonotypes with MiXCR, one entry per CDR3 protein. The sample lists about 82,000 distinct CDR3 sequences, over 9.5% seen once, with 4.5% to 5.5% in the top ten. The sample's time point: sample taken at primary tumor resection. Researchers sequenced whole RNA taken from tumor, nontumor lung or frozen PBMC without sorting. Untreated early-stage non-small cell lung cancer patients, 55 to 85 in total, were the donors. The origin of this receptor is a male donor with early-stage non-small cell lung cancer. The sample in question was PBMCs, obtained at surgery.

The CDR3 sequence is CAWSANPSGNQPQHF. For the CDR3, the DNA is TGTGCCTGGAGTGCGAACCCCTCGGGCAATCAGCCCCAGCATTTT. The chain is built from TRBV30 and TRBJ1-5; no reliable D call. There are 15 residues in the CDR3. Germline V gene sequence: CDR1 GTSNPN, CDR2 SVGIG (reference sequence). The V end was cut by 1 base, the J end by 2 bases, with 12 bases between.